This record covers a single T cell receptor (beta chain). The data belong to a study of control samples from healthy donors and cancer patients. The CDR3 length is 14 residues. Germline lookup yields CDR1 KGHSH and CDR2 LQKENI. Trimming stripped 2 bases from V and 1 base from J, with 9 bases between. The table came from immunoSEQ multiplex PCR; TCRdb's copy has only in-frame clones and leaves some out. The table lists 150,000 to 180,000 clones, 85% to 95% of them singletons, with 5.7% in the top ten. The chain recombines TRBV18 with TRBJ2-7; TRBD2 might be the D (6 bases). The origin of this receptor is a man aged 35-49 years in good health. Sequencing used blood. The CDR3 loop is CASSPGLSSYEQYF. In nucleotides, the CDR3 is TGTGCCAGCTCACCAGGACTATCTTCCTACGAGCAGTACTTC. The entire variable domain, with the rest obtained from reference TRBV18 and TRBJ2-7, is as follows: NAGVMQNPRHLVRRRGQEARLRCSPMKGHSHVYWYRQLPEEGLKFMVYLQKENIIDESGMPKERFSAEFPKEGPSILRIQQVVRGDSAAYFCASSPGLSSYEQYFGPGTRLTVT.